The text below deals with one T cell receptor (beta chain). These data belong to a study of blood T cell repertoires in COVID-19. For the study at large: The study drew acute and convalescent COVID-19 samples from the United States, Italy and Spain. In each case, the material was cDNA or gDNA derived from T cells, B-cell-depleted T cells, or PBMCs.

Original data processing: Amplifying reference gene primers gave estimates of nucleated cell counts. Clones were sequenced by immunoSEQ multiplex PCR, and TCRdb holds only the in-frame ones, with some missing. V and J calls and clone size follow that table, whereas D and trimming were derived from the DNA. The sample records some 230,000 clones, 80% to 90% being singletons. The source is a man between 45 and 60 years old who had recovered from COVID-19. Specimen: peripheral blood.

In DNA, the CDR3 is TGTGCCAGCAACAAGGGACAGACGTTCAATGAGCTGTTTTTT. It is translated as CASNKGQTFNELFF. V usage is TRBV2 and J usage is TRBJ1-4; 7 bases map to TRBD1. This CDR3 has 14 amino acids. The ends lost 7 bases at V and 14 bases at J; junction bases unmatched: 16. Germline V gene lookup returns CDR1 SNHLY and CDR2 FYNNEI.